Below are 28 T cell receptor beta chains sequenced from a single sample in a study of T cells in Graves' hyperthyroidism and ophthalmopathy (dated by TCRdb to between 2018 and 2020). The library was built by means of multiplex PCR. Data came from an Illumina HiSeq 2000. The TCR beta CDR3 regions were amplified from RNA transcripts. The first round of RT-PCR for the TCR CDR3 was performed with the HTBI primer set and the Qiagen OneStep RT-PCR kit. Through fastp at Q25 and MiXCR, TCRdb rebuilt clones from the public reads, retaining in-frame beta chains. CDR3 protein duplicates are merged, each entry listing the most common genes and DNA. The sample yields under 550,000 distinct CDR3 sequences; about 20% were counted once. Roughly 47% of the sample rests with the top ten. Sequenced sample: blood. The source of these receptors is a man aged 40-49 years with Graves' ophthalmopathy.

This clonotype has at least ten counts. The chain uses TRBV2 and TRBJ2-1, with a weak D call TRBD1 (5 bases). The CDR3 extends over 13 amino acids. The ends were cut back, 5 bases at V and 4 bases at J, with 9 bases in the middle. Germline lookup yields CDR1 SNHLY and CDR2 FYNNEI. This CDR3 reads CASSSQGYNEQFF. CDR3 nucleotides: TGTGCCAGCAGTAGCCAGGGTTACAATGAGCAGTTCTTC. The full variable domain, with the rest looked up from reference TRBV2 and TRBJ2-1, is EPEVTQTPSHQVTQMGQEVILRCVPISNHLYFYWYRQILGQKVEFLVSFYNNEISEKSEIFDDQFSVERPDGSNFTLKIRSTKLEDSAMYFCASSSQGYNEQFFGPGTRLTVL.

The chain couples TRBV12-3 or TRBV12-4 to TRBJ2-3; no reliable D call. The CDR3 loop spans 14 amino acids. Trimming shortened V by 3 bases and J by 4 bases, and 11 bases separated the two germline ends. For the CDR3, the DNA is TGTGCCAGCAGTTTTGGTGGGTCCTCAGATACGCAGTATTTT. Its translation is CASSFGGSSDTQYF.

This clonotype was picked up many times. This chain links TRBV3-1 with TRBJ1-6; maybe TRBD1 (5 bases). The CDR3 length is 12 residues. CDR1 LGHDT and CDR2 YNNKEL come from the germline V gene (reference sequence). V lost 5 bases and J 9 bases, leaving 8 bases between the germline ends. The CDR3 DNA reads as TGTGCCAGCAGCGGGGACCGTTCACCCCTCCACTTT. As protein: CASSGDRSPLHF. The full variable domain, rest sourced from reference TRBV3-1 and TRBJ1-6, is DTAVSQTPKYLVTQMGNDKSIKCEQNLGHDTMYWYKQDSKKFLKIMFSYNNKELIINETVPNRFSPKSPDKAHLNLHINSLELGDSAVYFCASSGDRSPLHFGNGTRLTVT.

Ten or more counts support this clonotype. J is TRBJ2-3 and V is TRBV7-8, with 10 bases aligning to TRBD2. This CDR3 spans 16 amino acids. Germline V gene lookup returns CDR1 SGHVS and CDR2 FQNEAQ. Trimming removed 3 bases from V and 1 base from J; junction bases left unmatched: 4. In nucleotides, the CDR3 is TGTGCCAGCAGCTTGTCCGGGACTAGCGGCACAGATACGCAGTATTTT. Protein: CASSLSGTSGTDTQYF.

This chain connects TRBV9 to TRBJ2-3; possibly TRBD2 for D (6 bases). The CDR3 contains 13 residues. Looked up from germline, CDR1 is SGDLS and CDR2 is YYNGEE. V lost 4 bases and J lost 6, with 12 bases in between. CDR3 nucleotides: TGTGCCAGCAGCATGGGACTTGCGGATACGCAGTATTTT. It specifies CASSMGLADTQYF.

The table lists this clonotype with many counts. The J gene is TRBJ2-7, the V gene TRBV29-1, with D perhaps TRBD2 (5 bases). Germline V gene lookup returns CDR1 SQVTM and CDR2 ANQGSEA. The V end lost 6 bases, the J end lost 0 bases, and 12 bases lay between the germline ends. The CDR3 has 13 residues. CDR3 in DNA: TGCAGCGTGGCGGACTCCTTCTCCTACGAGCAGTACTTC. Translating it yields CSVADSFSYEQYF.

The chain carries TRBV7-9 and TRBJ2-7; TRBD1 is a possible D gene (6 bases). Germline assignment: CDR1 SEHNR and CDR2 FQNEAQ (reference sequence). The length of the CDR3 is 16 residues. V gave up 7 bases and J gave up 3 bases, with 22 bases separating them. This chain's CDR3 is CASIPDAAGDIYEQYF. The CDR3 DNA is TGTGCCAGCATCCCGGACGCGGCAGGGGATATCTACGAGCAGTACTTC.

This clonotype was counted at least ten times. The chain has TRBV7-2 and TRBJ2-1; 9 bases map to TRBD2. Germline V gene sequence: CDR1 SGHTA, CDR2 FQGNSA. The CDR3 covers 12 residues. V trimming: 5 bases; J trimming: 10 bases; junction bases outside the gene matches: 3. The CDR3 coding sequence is TGTGCCAGCAGCCAGACTAGCGGCGAGCAGTTCTTC. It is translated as CASSQTSGEQFF.

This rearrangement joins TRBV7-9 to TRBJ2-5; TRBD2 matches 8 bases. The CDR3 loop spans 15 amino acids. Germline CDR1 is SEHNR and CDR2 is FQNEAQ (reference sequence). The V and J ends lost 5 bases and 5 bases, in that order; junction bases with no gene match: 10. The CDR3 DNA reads TGTGCCAGCAGCAAAGATGCGGGAGGAGGGGAGACCCAGTACTTC. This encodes CASSKDAGGGETQYF.

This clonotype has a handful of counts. The CDR3 DNA sequence: TGTGCCAGCAGCCTCCAGAGGGTAGCGGCCTCTTACGAGCAGTACTTC. This encodes CASSLQRVAASYEQYF. V and J are TRBV11-2 and TRBJ2-7; D is perhaps TRBD2 (6 bases). CDR1 and CDR2 from the germline V gene are SGHAT and FQNNGV. V was shortened by 5 bases and J by 4 bases, with 21 bases between the two germline ends. The length of the CDR3 is 16 residues.

The CDR3 protein is CASSLVSWDGYTF. As DNA, the CDR3 is TGTGCCAGCAGCTTAGTTAGCTGGGATGGCTACACCTTC. The V call is TRBV11-2, the J call TRBJ1-2; D unresolved. Trimming left V 1 base short and J 6 bases short, with 9 bases between. Per germline, CDR1 SGHAT and CDR2 FQNNGV. The CDR3 is made up of 13 amino acids.

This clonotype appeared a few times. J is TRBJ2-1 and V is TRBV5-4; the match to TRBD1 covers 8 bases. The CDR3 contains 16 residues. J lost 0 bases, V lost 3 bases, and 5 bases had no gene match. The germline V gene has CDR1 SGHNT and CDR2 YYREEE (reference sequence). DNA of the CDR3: TGTGCCAGCAGCTCGGGAACAGGGGGCTCCTACAATGAGCAGTTCTTC. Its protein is CASSSGTGGSYNEQFF.

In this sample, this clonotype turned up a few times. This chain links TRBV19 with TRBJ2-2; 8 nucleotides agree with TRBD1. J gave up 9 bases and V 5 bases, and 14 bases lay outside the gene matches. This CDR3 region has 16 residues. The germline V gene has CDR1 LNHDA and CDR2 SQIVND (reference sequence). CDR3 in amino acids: CASSPRDRSGSRELFF. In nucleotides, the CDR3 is TGTGCCAGTAGTCCACGGGACAGGTCAGGGTCCAGGGAGCTGTTTTTT.

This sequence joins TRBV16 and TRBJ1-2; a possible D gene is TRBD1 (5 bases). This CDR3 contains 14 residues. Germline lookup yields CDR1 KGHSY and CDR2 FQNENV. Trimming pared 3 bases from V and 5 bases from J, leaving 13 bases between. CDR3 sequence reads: CASSHRVASYGYTF. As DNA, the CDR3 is TGTGCCAGCAGCCACAGGGTAGCTAGTTATGGCTACACCTTC.

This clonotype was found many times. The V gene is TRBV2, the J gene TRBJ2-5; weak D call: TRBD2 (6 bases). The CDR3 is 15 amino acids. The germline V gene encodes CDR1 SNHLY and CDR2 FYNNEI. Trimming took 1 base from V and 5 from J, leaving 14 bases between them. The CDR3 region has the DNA TGTGCCAGCAGTGAAGGACTAGGCCCCTCTGAGACCCAGTACTTC. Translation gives CASSEGLGPSETQYF.

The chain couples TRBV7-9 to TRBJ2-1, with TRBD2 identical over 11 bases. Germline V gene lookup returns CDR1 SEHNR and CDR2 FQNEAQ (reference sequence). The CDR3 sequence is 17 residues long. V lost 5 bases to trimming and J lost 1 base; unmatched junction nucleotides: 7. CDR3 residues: CASSVSGLADSYNEQFF. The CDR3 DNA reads TGTGCCAGCAGCGTATCGGGACTAGCGGATTCCTACAATGAGCAGTTCTTC.

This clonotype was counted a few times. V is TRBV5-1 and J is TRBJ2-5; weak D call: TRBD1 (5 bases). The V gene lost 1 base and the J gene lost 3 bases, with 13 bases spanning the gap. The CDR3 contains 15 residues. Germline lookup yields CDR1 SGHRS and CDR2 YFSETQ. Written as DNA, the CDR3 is TGCGCCAGCAGCTTGCGCCAGGGTAGGAAAGAGACCCAGTACTTC. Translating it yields CASSLRQGRKETQYF.

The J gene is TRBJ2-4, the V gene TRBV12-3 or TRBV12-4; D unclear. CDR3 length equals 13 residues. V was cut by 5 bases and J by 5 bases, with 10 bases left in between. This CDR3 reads CASSMVDENIQYF. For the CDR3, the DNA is TGTGCCAGCAGTATGGTGGACGAAAACATTCAGTACTTC.

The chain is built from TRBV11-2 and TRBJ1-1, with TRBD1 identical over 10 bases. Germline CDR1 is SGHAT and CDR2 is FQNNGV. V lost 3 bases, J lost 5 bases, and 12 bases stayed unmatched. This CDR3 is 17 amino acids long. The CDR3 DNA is TGTGCCAGCAGCTTTACTGGGACAGGGGTATCAGGTACTGAAGCTTTCTTT. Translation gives CASSFTGTGVSGTEAFF.

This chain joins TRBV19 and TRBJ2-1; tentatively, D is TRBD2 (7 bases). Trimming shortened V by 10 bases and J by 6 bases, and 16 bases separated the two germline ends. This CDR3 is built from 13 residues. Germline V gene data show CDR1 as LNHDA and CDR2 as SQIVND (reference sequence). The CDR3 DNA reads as TGTGCCATTGGGGGGGGCCCATCCAATGAGCAGTTCTTC. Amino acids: CAIGGGPSNEQFF. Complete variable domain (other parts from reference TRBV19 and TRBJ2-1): DGGITQSPKYLFRKEGQNVTLSCEQNLNHDAMYWYRQDPGQGLRLIYYSQIVNDFQKGDIAEGYSVSREKKESFPLTVTSAQKNPTAFYLCAIGGGPSNEQFFGPGTRLTVL.

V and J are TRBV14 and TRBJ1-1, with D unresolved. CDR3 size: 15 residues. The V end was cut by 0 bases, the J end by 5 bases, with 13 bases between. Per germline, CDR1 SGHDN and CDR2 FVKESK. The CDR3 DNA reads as TGTGCCAGCAGCCAAGAGGGGTTAAGAGTGACTGAAGCTTTCTTT. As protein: CASSQEGLRVTEAFF.

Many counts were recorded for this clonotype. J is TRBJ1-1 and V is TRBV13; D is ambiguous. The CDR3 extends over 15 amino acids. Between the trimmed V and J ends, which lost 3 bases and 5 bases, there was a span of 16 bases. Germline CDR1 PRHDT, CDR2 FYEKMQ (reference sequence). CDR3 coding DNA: TGTGCCAGCAGCTTTGGGCGGGGAAAACGGACTGAAGCTTTCTTT. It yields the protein CASSFGRGKRTEAFF.

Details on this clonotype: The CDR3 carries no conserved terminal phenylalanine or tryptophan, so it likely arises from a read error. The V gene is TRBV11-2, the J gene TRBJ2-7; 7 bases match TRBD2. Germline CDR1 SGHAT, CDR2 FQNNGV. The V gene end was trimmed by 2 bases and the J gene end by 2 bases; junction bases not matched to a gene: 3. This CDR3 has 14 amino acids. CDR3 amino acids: CASSLLAATYEQYL. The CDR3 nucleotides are TGTGCCAGCAGCTTACTAGCGGCTACCTACGAGCAGTACCTC.

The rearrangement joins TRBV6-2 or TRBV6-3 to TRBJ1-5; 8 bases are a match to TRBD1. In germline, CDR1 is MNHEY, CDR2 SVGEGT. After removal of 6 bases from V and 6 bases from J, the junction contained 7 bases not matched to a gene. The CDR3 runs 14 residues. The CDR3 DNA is TGTGCCAGCAGAGGACAGGGAACGGGTCAGCCCCAGCATTTT. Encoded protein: CASRGQGTGQPQHF.

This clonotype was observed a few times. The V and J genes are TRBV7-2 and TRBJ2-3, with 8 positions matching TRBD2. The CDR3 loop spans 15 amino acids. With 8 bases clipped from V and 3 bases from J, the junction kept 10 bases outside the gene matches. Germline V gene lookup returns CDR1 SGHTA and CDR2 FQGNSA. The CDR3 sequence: CASCTSGSTTDTQYF. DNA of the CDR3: TGTGCCAGCTGTACCAGCGGGAGTACGACAGATACGCAGTATTTT.

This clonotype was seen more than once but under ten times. In DNA, the CDR3 is TGTGCCAGCAGTGGCCCCCGAGTGATTAGTGTGAGAGAGACCCAGTACTTC. Protein sequence: CASSGPRVISVRETQYF. The chain combines TRBV25-1 with TRBJ2-5; the D is unclear. The CDR3 totals 17 residues. Germline V gene data show CDR1 as MGHDK and CDR2 as SYGVNS. V was clipped by 4 bases and J by 4 bases, with 22 bases between them.

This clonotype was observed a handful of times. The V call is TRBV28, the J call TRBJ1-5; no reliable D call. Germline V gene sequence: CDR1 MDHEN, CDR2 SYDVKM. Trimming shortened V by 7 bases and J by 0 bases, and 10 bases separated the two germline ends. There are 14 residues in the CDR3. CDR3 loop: CASKSYYSNQPQHF. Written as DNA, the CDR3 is TGTGCCAGCAAAAGTTACTATAGCAATCAGCCCCAGCATTTT.

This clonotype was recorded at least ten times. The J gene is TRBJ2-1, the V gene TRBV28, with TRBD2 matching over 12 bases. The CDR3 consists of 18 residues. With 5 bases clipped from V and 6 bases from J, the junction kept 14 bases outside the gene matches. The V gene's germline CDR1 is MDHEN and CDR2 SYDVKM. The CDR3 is CASSPTASGRAFGNEQFF. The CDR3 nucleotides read TGTGCCAGCAGTCCCACGGCTAGCGGGAGGGCCTTCGGCAATGAGCAGTTCTTC.